One sample yielded the 26 T cell receptor beta chains listed below, sequenced in a study of blood T cell repertoires in COVID-19. Produced via immunoSEQ multiplex PCR; TCRdb's table is partial and in-frame only. The sample lists a few hundred thousand clones, about 81% occurring once. The specimen sequenced was peripheral blood. The receptors derive from a woman aged 70-85 years with COVID-19, enrolled during active disease.

V is TRBV4-3 and J is TRBJ2-5; D remains unclear. The CDR3 covers 15 residues. With 0 bases removed from V and 0 bases from J, the gap between germline ends came to 8 bases. Germline V lookup: CDR1 LGHNA, CDR2 YSLEER. CDR3 nucleotide sequence: TGCGCCAGCAGCCAAGATGGGCAGTACCAAGAGACCCAGTACTTC. Encoded protein: CASSQDGQYQETQYF.

This chain joins TRBV5-1 and TRBJ2-2; D perhaps matches TRBD2 (5 bases). Per germline, CDR1 SGHRS and CDR2 YFSETQ. The CDR3 length is 14 residues. V lost 5 bases, J lost 0 bases, and 8 bases lay in between. The CDR3: CASRTISNTGELFF. CDR3 DNA: TGCGCCAGCAGGACTATTTCGAACACCGGGGAGCTGTTTTTT.

V and J are TRBV6-6 and TRBJ2-3; 9 nucleotides agree with TRBD2. V gave up 7 bases and J gave up 6 bases; unmatched junction bases: 8. Per germline, CDR1 MNHNY and CDR2 SVGAGI (reference sequence). The length of the CDR3 is 14 residues. The CDR3 spells CASTVAGVYDTQYF. CDR3 DNA: TGTGCCAGCACCGTAGCGGGAGTTTACGATACGCAGTATTTT.

The J gene is TRBJ1-5, the V gene TRBV10-3; 7 bases are a match to TRBD1. CDR3 length: 14 amino acids. Germline loops: CDR1 ENHRY, CDR2 SYGVKD. J was trimmed by 7 bases and V by 5 bases; bases with no gene match: 8. This chain's CDR3 is CAISRTGAEQPQHF. Written as DNA, the CDR3 is TGTGCCATCAGTCGGACAGGAGCAGAACAGCCCCAGCATTTT.

The chain is built from TRBV28 and TRBJ2-2; a possible D gene is TRBD2 (6 bases). Germline V gives CDR1 MDHEN, CDR2 SYDVKM. The CDR3 totals 17 residues. V lost 3 bases and J lost 4, with 18 bases in between. The CDR3 region is CASSLIVREARTGELFF. The DNA of the CDR3 is TGTGCCAGCAGTTTGATTGTCAGGGAGGCTCGCACCGGGGAGCTGTTTTTT.

The V gene is TRBV5-1, the J gene TRBJ1-2; possible D gene TRBD1, 6 bases. The CDR3 is 12 amino acids. V was cut by 8 bases and J by 2 bases, with 10 bases left in between. CDR1 is SGHRS and CDR2 is YFSETQ in the germline V gene. CDR3 DNA: TGCGCCAGTCACACAGGGAACTATGGCTACACCTTC. It specifies CASHTGNYGYTF.

V usage is TRBV11-2 and J usage is TRBJ1-1; TRBD1 might be the D (5 bases). Deletions cut 0 bases from V and 4 bases from J, with 24 bases between. This CDR3 is built from 19 residues. Germline CDR1 and CDR2: SGHAT and FQNNGV. In DNA, the CDR3 is TGTGCCAGCAGCTTAGATCGGGGGGATCTCCGGGCCCCAGGCACTGAAGCTTTCTTT. As protein: CASSLDRGDLRAPGTEAFF.

The table lists this clone with a count of one. The CDR3 protein is CATSRDNSGLGEKSYTF. The CDR3 DNA reads TGTGCCACCAGCAGAGATAATAGTGGGCTCGGGGAGAAGAGCTACACCTTC. This chain links TRBV15 with TRBJ1-2; D gene uncertain. The CDR3 runs 17 residues. From germline, CDR1 is LNHNV and CDR2 YYDKDF (reference sequence). The V gene lost 0 bases and the J gene lost 9 bases, with 23 bases spanning the gap.

This chain connects TRBV7-2 to TRBJ1-1; D is unclear. Germline V gives CDR1 SGHTA, CDR2 FQGNSA. V lost 3 bases, J lost 0 bases, and 5 bases lay in between. This CDR3 has 13 residues. This CDR3 reads CASSFTMNTEAFF. The CDR3 DNA sequence: TGTGCCAGCAGCTTTACAATGAACACTGAAGCTTTCTTT.

The CDR3, as DNA: TGTGCCAGCAGTTCCTACAGGGGCAACTCGGGGAACACTGAAGCTTTCTTT. This sequence encodes CASSSYRGNSGNTEAFF. The rearrangement uses TRBV27 and TRBJ1-1, with TRBD1 matching 7 bases. Germline trimming cut 4 bases from V and 1 base from J; bases unmatched to any gene: 12. CDR1 is MNHEY, CDR2 SMNVEV, per germline (reference sequence). The CDR3 is made up of 17 amino acids.

The chain combines TRBV7-3 with TRBJ1-2, with TRBD1 matching 8 bases. V gave up 1 base and J gave up 8 bases; unmatched junction bases: 6. This CDR3 contains 14 residues. Per germline, CDR1 SGHTA and CDR2 FQGTGA. CDR3 sequence reads: CASSLSLTGEGYTF. CDR3 DNA: TGTGCCAGCAGCTTAAGTTTGACAGGGGAGGGCTACACCTTC.

The CDR3 is CASSPRGGSWYNEQFF. The CDR3 DNA sequence: TGTGCCAGCAGCCCCCGGGGGGGGAGTTGGTACAATGAGCAGTTCTTC. The chain uses TRBV7-9 and TRBJ2-1; 8 bases fit TRBD2. Germline loops: CDR1 SEHNR, CDR2 FQNEAQ (reference sequence). This CDR3 contains 16 residues. With 5 bases clipped from V and 4 bases from J, the junction kept 10 bases outside the gene matches.

Concerning this clone: At the DNA level, this CDR3 is encoded by other sequences in the same sample as well. The V gene is TRBV11-3, the J gene TRBJ2-7, with TRBD2 matching 13 bases. CDR1 is SGHNT and CDR2 is YENEEA in the germline V gene. The ends lost 5 bases at V and 5 bases at J; junction bases unmatched: 3. The CDR3 loop spans 14 amino acids. This CDR3 reads CASSRGLAGDEQYF. As DNA, the CDR3 is TGTGCCAGCAGCCGAGGACTAGCGGGAGACGAGCAGTACTTC.

This chain links TRBV14 with TRBJ2-1, with 9 positions matching TRBD2. V shed 4 bases and J 0 bases; nucleotides not matched to a gene: 4. From germline, CDR1 is SGHDN and CDR2 FVKESK. This CDR3 region has 16 residues. The CDR3 sequence is CASSRLAEVSYNEQFF. The CDR3, as DNA: TGTGCCAGCAGCCGACTAGCGGAGGTCTCCTACAATGAGCAGTTCTTC. Drawing the rest from reference TRBV14 and TRBJ2-1, the complete variable domain is EAGVTQFPSHSVIEKGQTVTLRCDPISGHDNLYWYRRVMGKEIKFLLHFVKESKQDESGMPNNRFLAERTGGTYSTLKVQPAELEDSGVYFCASSRLAEVSYNEQFFGPGTRLTVL.

This clone was observed once. The V gene is TRBV29-1, the J gene TRBJ1-1; D may be TRBD1 (6 bases). CDR1 is SQVTM, CDR2 ANQGSEA, per germline. V dropped 6 bases and J dropped 4 bases, with 12 bases sitting between them. CDR3 length equals 12 residues. CDR3 protein: CSVQGLGTEAFF. CDR3 nucleotide sequence: TGCAGCGTCCAGGGGCTGGGCACTGAAGCTTTCTTT.

The gene calls are TRBV2 and TRBJ2-7; no clear D gene. Looked up from germline, CDR1 is SNHLY and CDR2 is FYNNEI. Trimming pared 4 bases from V and 3 bases from J, leaving 13 bases between. The CDR3 runs 14 residues. DNA of the CDR3: TGTGCCAGCAGTGTGGAGAGTGTGGGCTACGAGCAGTACTTC. Protein: CASSVESVGYEQYF.

In this sample, this clone turned up once. J is TRBJ1-2 and V is TRBV7-2; 8 bases agree with TRBD1. The CDR3 extends over 14 amino acids. Germline assignment: CDR1 SGHTA and CDR2 FQGNSA. Trimming took 3 bases from V and 6 from J; bases not matched to a gene: 6. CDR3 DNA: TGTGCCAGCAGCTTCCTAGGACAGGGCGATGGCTACACCTTC. Translated: CASSFLGQGDGYTF. Full variable domain (outside the CDR3, taken from reference TRBV7-2 and TRBJ1-2): GAGVSQSPSNKVTEKGKDVELRCDPISGHTALYWYRQSLGQGLEFLIYFQGNSAPDKSGLPSDRFSAERTGGSVSTLTIQRTQQEDSAVYLCASSFLGQGDGYTFGSGTRLTVV.

The V call is TRBV12-3 or TRBV12-4, the J call TRBJ2-1, with 8 nucleotides matching TRBD1. The CDR3 is 13 residues long. The trim removed 1 base at V and 7 bases at J, leaving 0 bases unmatched. The CDR3 DNA is TGTGCCAGCAGTTTAGGACAGGGGAATGAGCAGTTCTTC. Amino acids: CASSLGQGNEQFF.

This chain links TRBV5-1 with TRBJ2-7, with TRBD2 as a possible D gene (5 bases). Germline V CDR1 and CDR2: SGHRS, YFSETQ. Trimming removed 0 bases from V and 1 base from J, with 11 bases in between. The CDR3 spans 15 residues. CDR3 bases: TGCGCCAGCAGCTTGGAGGGCTCGGGATCCTACGAGCAGTACTTC. This encodes CASSLEGSGSYEQYF.

V is TRBV9 and J is TRBJ1-1, with 7 bases that match TRBD1. J gave up 8 bases and V 0 bases, and 7 bases lay outside the gene matches. This CDR3 has 14 residues. Germline lookup yields CDR1 SGDLS and CDR2 YYNGEE. This CDR3 reads CASSVGLLTGEAFF. Written as DNA, the CDR3 is TGTGCCAGCAGCGTAGGCCTACTGACAGGGGAAGCTTTCTTT.

The V gene is TRBV29-1, the J gene TRBJ1-4; tentatively, D is TRBD1 (5 bases). The germline CDR1 and CDR2 sequences are SQVTM and ANQGSEA. This CDR3 spans 13 amino acids. V dropped 4 bases and J dropped 8 bases, with 14 bases sitting between them. The CDR3, as DNA: TGCAGCGTTGTACCCAGCCGGGGGGAAAAACTGTTTTTT. Translation: CSVVPSRGEKLFF.

The chain employs TRBV28 and TRBJ2-7, with 9 positions matching TRBD2. Germline V gene sequence: CDR1 MDHEN, CDR2 SYDVKM. The CDR3 has 16 amino acids. The V segment lost 7 bases and the J segment 3 bases; nucleotides outside the gene matches: 13. CDR3 protein: CASTPSGTQGNYEQYF. CDR3 DNA: TGTGCCAGCACCCCTAGCGGGACCCAGGGGAACTACGAGCAGTACTTC.

The chain links TRBV10-3 to TRBJ2-3; a weak D match, TRBD2 (6 bases). Trimming pared 10 bases from V and 6 bases from J, leaving 14 bases between. Germline values: CDR1 ENHRY, CDR2 SYGVKD. This CDR3 spans 12 amino acids. CDR3 amino acids: CATSGSGDTQYF. The CDR3 bases are TGTGCCACCTCAGGGAGCGGGGATACGCAGTATTTT.

This chain connects TRBV6-5 to TRBJ1-1; tentative D call: TRBD1 (5 bases). Germline values: CDR1 MNHEY, CDR2 SVGAGI. V lost 6 bases and J lost 4, with 12 bases in between. The CDR3 spans 13 residues. The CDR3 bases are TGTGCCAGCAGCCCACGGGGGATCACTGAAGCTTTCTTT. Translation: CASSPRGITEAFF.

This chain links TRBV24-1 with TRBJ2-7, with D possibly TRBD2 on 5 matching bases. Per the germline V gene, CDR1 is KGHDR and CDR2 is SFDVKD. Trimming removed 6 bases from V and 2 bases from J, with 13 bases in between. The CDR3 totals 14 residues. The CDR3 DNA reads as TGTGCCACCAGTAAAGGGAGTGGAGCCTACGAGCAGTACTTC. It codes for CATSKGSGAYEQYF.

This chain links TRBV24-1 with TRBJ1-4; possibly TRBD1 for D (6 bases). V lost 7 bases and J 6 bases, leaving 11 bases between the germline ends. This CDR3 region has 13 residues. Germline V gives CDR1 KGHDR, CDR2 SFDVKD. The CDR3 DNA sequence: TGTGCCACCAGCTTGGGGGCTGATGAAAAACTGTTTTTT. It translates to CATSLGADEKLFF.